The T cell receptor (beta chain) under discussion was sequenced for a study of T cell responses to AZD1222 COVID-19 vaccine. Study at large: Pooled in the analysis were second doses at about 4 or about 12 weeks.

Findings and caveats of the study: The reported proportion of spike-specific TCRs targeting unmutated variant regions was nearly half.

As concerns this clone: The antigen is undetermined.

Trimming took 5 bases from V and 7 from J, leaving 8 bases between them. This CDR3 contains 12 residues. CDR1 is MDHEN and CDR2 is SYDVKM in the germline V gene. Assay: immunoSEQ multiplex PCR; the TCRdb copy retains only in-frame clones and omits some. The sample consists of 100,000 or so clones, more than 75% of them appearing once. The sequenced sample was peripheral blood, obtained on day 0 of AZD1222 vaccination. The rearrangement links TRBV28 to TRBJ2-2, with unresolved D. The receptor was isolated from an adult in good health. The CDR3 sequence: CASSLPGGELFF. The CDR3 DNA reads TGTGCCAGCAGTCTCCCAGGCGGGGAGCTGTTTTTT.